The 29 T cell receptor beta chains presented below share a single source sample, sequenced in a study of blood T cell repertoires in COVID-19. Clones were sequenced by immunoSEQ multiplex PCR, and TCRdb holds only the in-frame ones, with some missing. Here the sample spans about 270,000 clones, about 88% being singletons. The sequenced material came from PBMCs or T cells enriched from blood (not recorded which). The receptors come from a woman aged 45-60 years who had recovered from COVID-19.

V and J are TRBV13 and TRBJ2-2; maybe TRBD1 (7 bases). The V end was cut by 5 bases, the J end by 5 bases, with 18 bases between. The CDR3 has 16 amino acids. Germline CDR1 is PRHDT and CDR2 is FYEKMQ (reference sequence). The CDR3 sequence: CASSLRQGGRTGELFF. In nucleotides, the CDR3 is TGTGCCAGCAGCCTAAGACAGGGAGGACGGACCGGGGAGCTGTTTTTT.

This chain joins TRBV9 and TRBJ1-1, with TRBD1 matching over 8 bases. This CDR3 spans 14 amino acids. V dropped 6 bases and J dropped 1; count of bases not matched to a gene: 5. CDR1 and CDR2 from the germline V gene are SGDLS and YYNGEE. The CDR3 reads CASNRGAENTEAFF. The CDR3 coding sequence is TGTGCCAGCAACAGGGGGGCGGAGAACACTGAAGCTTTCTTT.

This sequence joins TRBV5-6 and TRBJ1-2; 8 bases are shared with TRBD1. V was pared by 1 base and J by 4 bases, with 6 bases of the junction left unmatched. Germline lookup yields CDR1 SGHDT and CDR2 YYEEEE. The CDR3 covers 15 residues. The chain's CDR3 is CASSLFGDRSYGYTF. CDR3 bases: TGTGCCAGCAGCTTGTTCGGGGACAGGTCCTATGGCTACACCTTC.

The chain recombines TRBV7-8 with TRBJ1-5; D not certain. Germline CDR1 reads SGHVS; CDR2 reads FQNEAQ. V lost 9 bases and J lost 0, with 9 bases in between. The CDR3 totals 13 residues. The CDR3: CASGKDSNQPQHF. The CDR3 DNA is TGTGCCAGTGGCAAAGATAGCAATCAGCCCCAGCATTTT. Filled out from reference TRBV7-8 and TRBJ1-5, the complete variable domain reads GAGVSQSPRYKVAKRGQDVALRCDPISGHVSLFWYQQALGQGPEFLTYFQNEAQLDKSGLPSDRFFAERPEGSVSTLKIQRTQQEDSAVYLCASGKDSNQPQHFGDGTRLSIL.

The gene calls are TRBV2 and TRBJ2-5; 10 bases are shared with TRBD2. The length of the CDR3 is 14 residues. CDR1 is SNHLY and CDR2 is FYNNEI in the germline V gene. V dropped 6 bases and J dropped 5; count of bases not matched to a gene: 6. The CDR3 reads CASRGGTSVETQYF. DNA of the CDR3: TGTGCCAGCAGGGGCGGGACTAGCGTCGAGACCCAGTACTTC.

In this sample, this clone turned up once. The chain carries TRBV19 and TRBJ2-3; TRBD2 is a possible D gene (6 bases). The CDR3 is 16 amino acids. Germline V lookup: CDR1 LNHDA, CDR2 SQIVND (reference sequence). The ends were cut back, 3 bases at V and 1 base at J, with 14 bases in the middle. The chain's CDR3 is CASSMNRRGGTDTQYF. The CDR3 coding sequence is TGTGCCAGTAGTATGAACCGACGCGGGGGCACAGATACGCAGTATTTT. Variable domain in full (rest from reference TRBV19 and TRBJ2-3): DGGITQSPKYLFRKEGQNVTLSCEQNLNHDAMYWYRQDPGQGLRLIYYSQIVNDFQKGDIAEGYSVSREKKESFPLTVTSAQKNPTAFYLCASSMNRRGGTDTQYFGPGTRLTVL.

This chain connects TRBV6-2 or TRBV6-3 to TRBJ1-1, with D maybe TRBD1 (5 bases). Germline-derived CDR1 and CDR2 are MNHEY and SVGEGT. The V end was cut by 3 bases, the J end by 3 bases, with 17 bases between. The CDR3 consists of 16 residues. The DNA of the CDR3 is TGTGCCAGCAGTTATTTCGGGGGGAGAGGTGACACTGAAGCTTTCTTT. Translation: CASSYFGGRGDTEAFF.

This chain uses TRBV28 with TRBJ1-6, with a weak D call TRBD1 (5 bases). Trimming took 6 bases from V and 7 from J, leaving 13 bases between them. The CDR3 is 14 amino acids. Germline assignment: CDR1 MDHEN and CDR2 SYDVKM. The CDR3 coding sequence is TGTGCCAGCAGACCAACAGGACTAAATTCACCCCTCCACTTT. It yields the protein CASRPTGLNSPLHF.

The CDR3 DNA follows: TGTGCCAGCAGCATACTAGCGGGAGCTGAGCAGTTCTTC. Residues: CASSILAGAEQFF. This chain links TRBV7-3 with TRBJ2-1; TRBD2 agrees at 11 bases. The CDR3 runs to 13 residues. The V gene end was trimmed by 5 bases and the J gene end by 9 bases; junction bases not matched to a gene: 3. Germline V lookup: CDR1 SGHTA, CDR2 FQGTGA.

The rearrangement joins TRBV30 to TRBJ1-4, with 7 bases identical to TRBD1. Trimming removed 5 bases from V and 7 bases from J; junction bases left unmatched: 10. The germline V gene encodes CDR1 GTSNPN and CDR2 SVGIG (reference sequence). The CDR3 is 14 residues long. This chain's CDR3 is CAWAWTGGSEKLFF. The CDR3 region has the DNA TGTGCCTGGGCATGGACAGGAGGATCTGAAAAACTGTTTTTT. The full variable domain, its missing parts supplied by reference TRBV30 and TRBJ1-4, is SQTIHQWPATLVQPVGSPLSLECTVEGTSNPNLYWYRQAAGRGLQLLFYSVGIGQISSEVPQNLSASRPQDRQFILSSKKLLLSDSGFYLCAWAWTGGSEKLFFGSGTQLSVL.

This clone was detected a few times. The chain combines TRBV4-3 with TRBJ1-5, with D uncertain. The germline V and J ends were trimmed by 0 bases and 4 bases, with 19 bases remaining between them. Germline values: CDR1 LGHNA, CDR2 YSLEER. This CDR3 spans 18 amino acids. CDR3: CASSQDSGRHNQNQPQHF. The CDR3 DNA reads as TGCGCCAGCAGCCAAGATTCCGGCAGGCACAATCAGAATCAGCCCCAGCATTTT.

The rearrangement joins TRBV30 to TRBJ1-2; maybe TRBD1 (6 bases). Trimming shortened V by 2 bases and J by 7 bases, and 14 bases separated the two germline ends. Germline CDR1 reads GTSNPN; CDR2 reads SVGIG (reference sequence). The CDR3 spans 13 residues. For the CDR3, the DNA is TGTGCCTGGAGTTTCGGGGGGGCAAGTGGCTACACCTTC. Its translation: CAWSFGGASGYTF.

The CDR3 region has the DNA TGTGCCAGCAAGGGGTTATCTAATGAAAAACTGTTTTTT. It yields the protein CASKGLSNEKLFF. The gene calls are TRBV25-1 and TRBJ1-4; TRBD1 might be the D (5 bases). Trimming cost V 7 bases and J 3 bases, with 9 bases left between them. The CDR3 totals 13 residues. From germline, CDR1 is MGHDK and CDR2 SYGVNS.

The gene calls are TRBV4-3 and TRBJ1-4; D might be TRBD1 (5 bases). V lost 3 bases and J lost 7, with 12 bases in between. Germline CDR1 LGHNA, CDR2 YSLEER. The CDR3 has 14 amino acids. CDR3 DNA sequence: TGCGCCAGCAGCCACGGTATGGGGCGTGAAAAACTGTTTTTT. As protein: CASSHGMGREKLFF.

This clone came up once. Relative to the germline gene, one junction end is altered; a read error may explain this. The J gene is TRBJ1-4, the V gene TRBV18; D possibly corresponds to TRBD1 (6 bases). The CDR3 length is 16 residues. CDR1 is KGHSH and CDR2 is LQKENI in the germline V gene. CDR3 sequence: CASSPPNGGRSEKLFF. In DNA, the CDR3 is TGTGCCAGCTCTCCACCGAACGGGGGGCGAAGTGAAAAACTGTTTTTT.

The chain joins TRBV7-9 to TRBJ2-7, with 8 positions matching TRBD1. The CDR3 has 14 residues. After removal of 0 bases from V and 3 bases from J, the junction contained 1 base not matched to a gene. The germline CDR1 and CDR2 sequences are SEHNR and FQNEAQ (reference sequence). CDR3 protein: CASSLAGTGYEQYF. Here the CDR3 DNA reads TGTGCCAGCAGCTTAGCGGGGACAGGCTACGAGCAGTACTTC.

This clone came up a few times. The chain recombines TRBV28 with TRBJ2-5; D unresolved. V was cut by 3 bases and J by 4 bases, with 9 bases left in between. CDR3 length: 13 amino acids. Germline V gene sequence: CDR1 MDHEN, CDR2 SYDVKM. In nucleotides, the CDR3 is TGTGCCAGCAGTTTCAGTGGGCCAGAGACCCAGTACTTC. Translation gives CASSFSGPETQYF. The complete variable domain, with remaining parts taken from reference TRBV28 and TRBJ2-5, reads DVKVTQSSRYLVKRTGEKVFLECVQDMDHENMFWYRQDPGLGLRLIYFSYDVKMKEKGDIPEGYSVSREKKERFSLILESASTNQTSMYLCASSFSGPETQYFGPGTRLLVL.

The chain's CDR3 is CASSLVMAQLGSNQPQHF. CDR3 nucleotides: TGTGCCAGCAGCTTAGTGATGGCACAGCTCGGTAGCAATCAGCCCCAGCATTTT. The chain has TRBV7-9 and TRBJ1-5; D unresolved. Germline assignment: CDR1 SEHNR and CDR2 FQNEAQ (reference sequence). The CDR3 is made up of 18 amino acids. V was pared by 1 base and J by 0 bases, with 16 bases between.

The CDR3 region has the DNA TGTGCCAGCAGTTCCAGGGACAGGATCAACTATGGCTACACCTTC. Translating it yields CASSSRDRINYGYTF. The chain has TRBV27 and TRBJ1-2; 8 bases are shared with TRBD1. The CDR3 sequence is 15 residues long. Per the germline V gene, CDR1 is MNHEY and CDR2 is SMNVEV (reference sequence). Germline trimming cut 4 bases from V and 2 bases from J; bases unmatched to any gene: 6.

This rearrangement joins TRBV24-1 to TRBJ2-1; 10 bases are a match to TRBD2. The J segment lost 1 base and the V segment lost 4 bases, leaving 9 bases of the junction unmatched. Germline lookup yields CDR1 KGHDR and CDR2 SFDVKD. The CDR3 loop spans 18 amino acids. CDR3 bases: TGTGCCACCAGTGAGTACCCTAGCGGGAGTTTTTCCTACAATGAGCAGTTCTTC. The encoded protein is CATSEYPSGSFSYNEQFF.

The chain joins TRBV28 to TRBJ1-5, with D unresolved. CDR1 is MDHEN, CDR2 SYDVKM, per germline. Between the trimmed V and J ends, which lost 5 bases and 6 bases, there was a span of 11 bases. The CDR3 runs to 13 residues. The CDR3 bases are TGTGCCAGCAGTCCTATAGGGAGTCAGCCCCAGCATTTT. This sequence encodes CASSPIGSQPQHF.

J is TRBJ2-1 and V is TRBV28; 10 bases align to TRBD1. CDR1 MDHEN and CDR2 SYDVKM come from the germline V gene. J gave up 8 bases and V 6 bases, and 10 bases lay outside the gene matches. This CDR3 region has 15 residues. CDR3 region: CASSSPGQGLYEQFF. DNA of the CDR3: TGTGCCAGCAGCTCGCCGGGACAGGGGCTATATGAGCAGTTCTTC.

This chain uses TRBV20-1 with TRBJ1-1, with a tentative D call TRBD1 (5 bases). The CDR3 is 13 amino acids. The germline V gene has CDR1 DFQATT and CDR2 SNEGSKA (reference sequence). Trimming pared 3 bases from V and 1 base from J, leaving 9 bases between. The CDR3 sequence is CSASSGGNTEAFF. CDR3 DNA sequence: TGCAGTGCTAGTAGCGGGGGGAACACTGAAGCTTTCTTT.

A single count supports this clone. V is TRBV5-1 and J is TRBJ1-1; D gene ambiguous. The V and J ends lost 0 bases and 0 bases respectively, with 3 bases between them. From germline, CDR1 is SGHRS and CDR2 YFSETQ. The CDR3 has 13 residues. The CDR3 DNA sequence: TGCGCCAGCAGCTTGGACATGAACACTGAAGCTTTCTTT. Protein: CASSLDMNTEAFF.

The rearrangement joins TRBV7-2 to TRBJ1-5; no definite D call. V shed 1 base and J shed 1 base, with 5 bases lying between them. The CDR3 is 14 amino acids. Germline assignment: CDR1 SGHTA and CDR2 FQGNSA. CDR3 loop: CASSLELSNQPQHF. CDR3 bases: TGTGCCAGCAGCTTAGAGCTGAGCAATCAGCCCCAGCATTTT.

This chain connects TRBV7-9 to TRBJ2-1; 10 nucleotides align to TRBD1. Unmatched junction bases numbered 3, after V lost 5 bases and J lost 8 bases. CDR1 is SEHNR, CDR2 FQNEAQ, per germline (reference sequence). This CDR3 contains 13 residues. The CDR3 reads CASSPGQGYEQFF. CDR3 bases: TGTGCCAGCAGCCCGGGACAGGGGTATGAGCAGTTCTTC. Using reference TRBV7-9 and TRBJ2-1 for the parts outside the CDR3, the full variable domain is DTGVSQNPRHKITKRGQNVTFRCDPISEHNRLYWYRQTLGQGPEFLTYFQNEAQLEKSRLLSDRFSAERPKGSFSTLEIQRTEQGDSAMYLCASSPGQGYEQFFGPGTRLTVL.

V is TRBV10-3 and J is TRBJ1-2, with D tentatively TRBD1 (5 bases). Trimming stripped 0 bases from V and 0 bases from J, with 14 bases between. The germline V gene has CDR1 ENHRY and CDR2 SYGVKD. The length of the CDR3 is 17 residues. CDR3 DNA: TGTGCCATCAGTGAGTCGCAGGGCAGGACCCCTAACTATGGCTACACCTTC. Translation: CAISESQGRTPNYGYTF.

The genes are TRBV7-2 and TRBJ2-7, with D unclear. This CDR3 spans 13 amino acids. Germline V gene data show CDR1 as SGHTA and CDR2 as FQGNSA. Trimming removed 2 bases at V and 2 bases at J, with 7 bases between. Written as DNA, the CDR3 is TGTGCCAGCAGCTTAAGTGACACCTACGAGCAGTACTTC. Translated, it gives CASSLSDTYEQYF.

This clone was recorded only once. The gene calls are TRBV29-1 and TRBJ2-5; maybe TRBD2 (5 bases). The CDR3 runs to 13 residues. The V and J ends lost 5 bases and 5 bases respectively, with 15 bases between them. The germline V gene encodes CDR1 SQVTM and CDR2 ANQGSEA. CDR3 DNA: TGCAGCGTTCAAAGCGGCCGGCGGGAGACCCAGTACTTC. Translating gives CSVQSGRRETQYF.